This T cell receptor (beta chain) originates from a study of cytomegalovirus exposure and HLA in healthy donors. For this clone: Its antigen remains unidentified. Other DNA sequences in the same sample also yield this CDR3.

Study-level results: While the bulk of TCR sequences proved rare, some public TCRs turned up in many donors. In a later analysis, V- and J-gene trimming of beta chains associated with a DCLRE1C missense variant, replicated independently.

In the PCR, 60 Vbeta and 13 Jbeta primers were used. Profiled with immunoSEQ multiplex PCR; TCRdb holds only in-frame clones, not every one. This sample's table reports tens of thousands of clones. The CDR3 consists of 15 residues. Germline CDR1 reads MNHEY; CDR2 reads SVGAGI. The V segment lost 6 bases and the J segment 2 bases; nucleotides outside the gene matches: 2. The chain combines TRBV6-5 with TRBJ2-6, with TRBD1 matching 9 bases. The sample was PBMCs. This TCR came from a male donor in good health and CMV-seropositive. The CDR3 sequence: CASRRQGAGANVLTF. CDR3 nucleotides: TGTGCCAGCAGGAGACAGGGGGCTGGGGCCAACGTCCTGACTTTC.